This T cell receptor beta chain comes out of a study of cytomegalovirus exposure and HLA in healthy donors. On the study more broadly: Clustering assigned 81% of the approximately 430 genotyped donors to the Caucasian-associated ancestry cluster. Findings and limits, study-wide: It was taken for granted in presence/absence analyses that sequencing depth across donors was roughly uniform.

The V gene end was trimmed by 3 bases and the J gene end by 4 bases; junction bases not matched to a gene: 12. The CDR3 sequence is 16 residues long. Germline CDR1 reads GTSNPN; CDR2 reads SVGIG (reference sequence). Primers included in the PCR were 60 Vbeta and 13 Jbeta primers. TCRdb keeps only in-frame clones here, not all; method: immunoSEQ multiplex PCR. This sample yields about 150,000 clones, of which about 75% are seen a single time; more than 4% belongs to the top ten. As to this clone: Its matching antigen is unknown.

The chain combines TRBV30 with TRBJ1-3, with 7 nucleotides matching TRBD1. The clonotype originates from a man aged 60 to 75 in good health and CMV-seronegative. Source material: PBMCs. Here the CDR3 reads CAWSLAGTVIGNTIYF. The CDR3 nucleotides read TGTGCCTGGAGCCTTGCCGGGACAGTTATCGGAAACACCATATATTTT.